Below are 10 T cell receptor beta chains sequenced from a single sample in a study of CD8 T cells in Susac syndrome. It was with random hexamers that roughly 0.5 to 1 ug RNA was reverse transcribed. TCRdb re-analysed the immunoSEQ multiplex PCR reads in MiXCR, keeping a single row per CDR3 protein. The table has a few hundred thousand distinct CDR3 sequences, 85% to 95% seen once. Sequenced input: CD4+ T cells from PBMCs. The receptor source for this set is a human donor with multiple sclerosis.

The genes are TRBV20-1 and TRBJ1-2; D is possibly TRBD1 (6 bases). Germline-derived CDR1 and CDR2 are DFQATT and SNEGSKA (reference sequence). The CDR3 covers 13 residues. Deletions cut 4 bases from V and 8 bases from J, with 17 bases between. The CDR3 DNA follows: TGCAGTGCTACCCGGACAGAGATACGGGGCTACACCTTC. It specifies CSATRTEIRGYTF.

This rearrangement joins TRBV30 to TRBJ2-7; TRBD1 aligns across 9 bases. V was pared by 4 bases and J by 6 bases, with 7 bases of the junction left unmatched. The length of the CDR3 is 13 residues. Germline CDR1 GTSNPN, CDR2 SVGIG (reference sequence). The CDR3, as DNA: TGTGCCTGGATGGGACAGGGTCTTGGCGAGCAGTACTTC. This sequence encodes CAWMGQGLGEQYF.

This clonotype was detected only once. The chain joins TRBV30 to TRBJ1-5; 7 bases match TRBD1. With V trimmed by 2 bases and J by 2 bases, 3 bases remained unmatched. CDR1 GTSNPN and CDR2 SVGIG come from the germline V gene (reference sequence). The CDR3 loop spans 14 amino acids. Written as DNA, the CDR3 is TGTGCCTGGAGTCACAGGGGACGCAATCAGCCCCAGCATTTT. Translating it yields CAWSHRGRNQPQHF.

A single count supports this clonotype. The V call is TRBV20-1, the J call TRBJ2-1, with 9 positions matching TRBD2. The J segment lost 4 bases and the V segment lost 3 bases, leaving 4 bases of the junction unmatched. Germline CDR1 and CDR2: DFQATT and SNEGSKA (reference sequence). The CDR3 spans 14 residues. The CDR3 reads CSASLAGGYNEQFF. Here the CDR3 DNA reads TGCAGTGCTAGTCTGGCGGGGGGGTACAATGAGCAGTTCTTC.

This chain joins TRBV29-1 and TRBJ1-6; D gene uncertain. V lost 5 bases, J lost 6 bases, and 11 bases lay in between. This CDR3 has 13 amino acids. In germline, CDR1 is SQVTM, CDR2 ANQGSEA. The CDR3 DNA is TGCAGCGTTCGACGGGAGACTAATTCACCCCTCCACTTT. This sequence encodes CSVRRETNSPLHF.

The CDR3 spells CASSQLGTDTQYF. The CDR3 DNA reads as TGTGCCAGCAGCCAATTGGGGACAGATACGCAGTATTTT. The V call is TRBV14, the J call TRBJ2-3, with D unresolved. Looked up from germline, CDR1 is SGHDN and CDR2 is FVKESK. This CDR3 spans 13 amino acids. Trimming removed 2 bases at V and 3 bases at J, with 6 bases between. The full variable domain, rest sourced from reference TRBV14 and TRBJ2-3, is EAGVTQFPSHSVIEKGQTVTLRCDPISGHDNLYWYRRVMGKEIKFLLHFVKESKQDESGMPNNRFLAERTGGTYSTLKVQPAELEDSGVYFCASSQLGTDTQYFGPGTRLTVL.

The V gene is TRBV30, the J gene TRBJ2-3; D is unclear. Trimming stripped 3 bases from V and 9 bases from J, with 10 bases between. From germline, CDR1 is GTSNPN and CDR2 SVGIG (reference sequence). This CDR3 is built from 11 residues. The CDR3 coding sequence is TGTGCCTGGAGGGGCTCGAAAACGCAGTATTTT. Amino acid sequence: CAWRGSKTQYF.

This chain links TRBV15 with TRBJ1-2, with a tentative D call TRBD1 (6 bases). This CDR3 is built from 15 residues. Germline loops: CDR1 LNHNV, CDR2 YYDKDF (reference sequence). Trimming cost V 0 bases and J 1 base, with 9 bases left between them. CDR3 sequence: CATSRDRGINYGYTF. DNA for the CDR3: TGTGCCACCAGCAGAGATAGGGGGATTAACTATGGCTACACCTTC.

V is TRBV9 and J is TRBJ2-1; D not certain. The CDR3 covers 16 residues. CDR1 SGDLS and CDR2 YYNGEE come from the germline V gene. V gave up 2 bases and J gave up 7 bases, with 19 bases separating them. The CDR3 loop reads CASSVNSMEVENEQFF. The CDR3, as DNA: TGTGCCAGCAGCGTCAATTCCATGGAAGTGGAAAATGAGCAGTTCTTC.

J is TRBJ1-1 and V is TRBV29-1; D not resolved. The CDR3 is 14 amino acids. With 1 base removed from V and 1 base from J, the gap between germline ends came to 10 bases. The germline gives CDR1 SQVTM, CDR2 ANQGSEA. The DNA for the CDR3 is TGCAGCGTTGAAGGCGGTAGGAAGAACACTGAAGCTTTCTTT. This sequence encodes CSVEGGRKNTEAFF. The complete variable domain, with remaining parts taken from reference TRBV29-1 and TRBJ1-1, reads SAVISQKPSRDICQRGTSLTIQCQVDSQVTMMFWYRQQPGQSLTLIATANQGSEATYESGFVIDKFPISRPNLTFSTLTVSNMSPEDSSIYLCSVEGGRKNTEAFFGQGTRLTVV.